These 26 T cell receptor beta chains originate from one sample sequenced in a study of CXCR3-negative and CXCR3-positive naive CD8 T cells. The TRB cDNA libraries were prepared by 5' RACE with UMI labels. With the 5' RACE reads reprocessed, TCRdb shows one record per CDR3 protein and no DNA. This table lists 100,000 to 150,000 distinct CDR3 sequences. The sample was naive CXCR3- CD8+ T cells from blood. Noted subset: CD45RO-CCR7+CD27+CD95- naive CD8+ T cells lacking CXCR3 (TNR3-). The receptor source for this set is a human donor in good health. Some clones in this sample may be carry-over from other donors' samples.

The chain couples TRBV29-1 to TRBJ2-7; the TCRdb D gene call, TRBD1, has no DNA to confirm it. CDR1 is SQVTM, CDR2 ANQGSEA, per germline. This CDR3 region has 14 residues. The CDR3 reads CSVEEVLGGYEQYF.

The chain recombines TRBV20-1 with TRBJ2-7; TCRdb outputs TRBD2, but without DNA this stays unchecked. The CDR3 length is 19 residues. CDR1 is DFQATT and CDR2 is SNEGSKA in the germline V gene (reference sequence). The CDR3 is CSARDRSGGSGVLSYEQYF.

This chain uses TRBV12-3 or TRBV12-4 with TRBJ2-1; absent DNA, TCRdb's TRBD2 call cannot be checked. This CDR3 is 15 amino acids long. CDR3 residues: CASRGPARWDNEQFF.

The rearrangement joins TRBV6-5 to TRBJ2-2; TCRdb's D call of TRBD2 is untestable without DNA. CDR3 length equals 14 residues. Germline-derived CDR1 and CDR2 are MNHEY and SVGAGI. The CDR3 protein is CASAWGEGTGELFF.

The CDR3 loop reads CSVSPDRAPEQYF. The J gene is TRBJ2-7, the V gene TRBV29-1; the D call of TRBD1 rests on TCRdb alone, since no DNA is present to check it. This CDR3 spans 13 amino acids. Germline CDR1 and CDR2: SQVTM and ANQGSEA.

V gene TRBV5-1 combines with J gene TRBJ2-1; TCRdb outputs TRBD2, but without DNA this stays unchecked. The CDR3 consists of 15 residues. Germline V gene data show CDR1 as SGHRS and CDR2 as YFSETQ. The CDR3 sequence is CASSFAGLEINEQFF.

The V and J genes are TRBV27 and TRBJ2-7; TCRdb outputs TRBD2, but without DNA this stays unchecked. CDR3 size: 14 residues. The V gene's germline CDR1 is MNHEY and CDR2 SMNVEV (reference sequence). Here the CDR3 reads CASSSLAGVYEQYF.

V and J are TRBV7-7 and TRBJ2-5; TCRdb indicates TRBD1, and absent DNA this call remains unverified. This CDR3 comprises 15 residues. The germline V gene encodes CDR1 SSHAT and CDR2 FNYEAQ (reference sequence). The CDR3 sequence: CASSQGQGNQETQYF. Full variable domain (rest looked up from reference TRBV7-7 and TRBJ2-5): GAGVSQSPRYKVTKRGQDVTLRCDPISSHATLYWYQQALGQGPEFLTYFNYEAQPDKSGLPSDRFSAERPEGSISTLTIQRTEQRDSAMYRCASSQGQGNQETQYFGPGTRLLVL.

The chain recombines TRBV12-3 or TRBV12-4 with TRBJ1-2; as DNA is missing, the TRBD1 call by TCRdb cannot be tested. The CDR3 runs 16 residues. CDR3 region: CASSRQGAFAYYGYTF.

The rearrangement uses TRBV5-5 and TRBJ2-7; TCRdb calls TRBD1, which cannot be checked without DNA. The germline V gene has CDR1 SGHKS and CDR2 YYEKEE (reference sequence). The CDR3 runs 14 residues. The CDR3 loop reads CASSLANGNYEQYF.

This CDR3 is CASVKPGSGANVLTF. The chain couples TRBV5-1 to TRBJ2-6. Looked up from germline, CDR1 is SGHRS and CDR2 is YFSETQ. The length of the CDR3 is 15 residues.

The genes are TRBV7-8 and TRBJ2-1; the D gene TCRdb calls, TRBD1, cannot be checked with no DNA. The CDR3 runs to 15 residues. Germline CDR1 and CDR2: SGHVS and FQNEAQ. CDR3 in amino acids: CASSLGIGAADEQFF.

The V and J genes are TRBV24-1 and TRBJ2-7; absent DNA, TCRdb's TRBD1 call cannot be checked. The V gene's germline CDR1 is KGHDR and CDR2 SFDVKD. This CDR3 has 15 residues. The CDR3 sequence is CATSFGQGASYEQYF.

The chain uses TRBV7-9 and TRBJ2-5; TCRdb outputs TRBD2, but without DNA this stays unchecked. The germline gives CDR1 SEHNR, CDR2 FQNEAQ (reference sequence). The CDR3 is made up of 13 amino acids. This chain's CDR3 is CASGPSGGESFYF.

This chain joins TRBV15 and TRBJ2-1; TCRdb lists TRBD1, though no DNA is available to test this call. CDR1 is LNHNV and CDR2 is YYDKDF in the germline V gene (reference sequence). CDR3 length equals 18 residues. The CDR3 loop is CATSSDRGGAVEGNEQFF.

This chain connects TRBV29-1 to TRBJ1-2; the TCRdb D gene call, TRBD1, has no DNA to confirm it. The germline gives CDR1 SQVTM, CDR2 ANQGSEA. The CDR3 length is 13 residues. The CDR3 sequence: CSVIQGTVYGYTF.

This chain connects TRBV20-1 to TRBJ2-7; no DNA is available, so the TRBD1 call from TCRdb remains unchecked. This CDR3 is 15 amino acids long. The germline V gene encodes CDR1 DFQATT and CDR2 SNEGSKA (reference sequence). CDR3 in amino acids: CSARDLRDSSYEQYF.

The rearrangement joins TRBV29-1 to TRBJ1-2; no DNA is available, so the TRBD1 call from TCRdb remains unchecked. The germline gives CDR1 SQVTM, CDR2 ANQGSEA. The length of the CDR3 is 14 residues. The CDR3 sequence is CSVEEQRGDYGYTF.

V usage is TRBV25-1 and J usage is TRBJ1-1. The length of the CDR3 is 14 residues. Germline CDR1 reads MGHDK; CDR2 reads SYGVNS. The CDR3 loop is CASNPGGSGTEAFF. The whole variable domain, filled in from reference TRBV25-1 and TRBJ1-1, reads EADIYQTPRYLVIGTGKKITLECSQTMGHDKMYWYQQDPGMELHLIHYSYGVNSTEKGDLSSESTVSRIRTEHFPLTLESARPSHTSQYLCASNPGGSGTEAFFGQGTRLTVV.

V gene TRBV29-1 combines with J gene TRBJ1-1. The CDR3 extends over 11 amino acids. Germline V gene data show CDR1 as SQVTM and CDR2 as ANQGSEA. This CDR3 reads CSVIGHTEAFF.

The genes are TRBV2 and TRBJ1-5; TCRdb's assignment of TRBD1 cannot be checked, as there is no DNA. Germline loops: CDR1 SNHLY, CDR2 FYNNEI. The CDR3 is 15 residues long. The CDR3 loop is CASSEPGHREKPQHF.

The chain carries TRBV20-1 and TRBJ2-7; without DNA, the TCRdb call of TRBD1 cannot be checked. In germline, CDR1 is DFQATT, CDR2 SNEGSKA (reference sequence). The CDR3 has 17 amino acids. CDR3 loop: CSARDDWGQRASYEQYF.

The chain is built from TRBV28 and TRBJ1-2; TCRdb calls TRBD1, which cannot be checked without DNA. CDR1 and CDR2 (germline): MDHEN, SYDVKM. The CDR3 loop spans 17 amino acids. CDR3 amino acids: CASSFSGTGIPLYGYTF.

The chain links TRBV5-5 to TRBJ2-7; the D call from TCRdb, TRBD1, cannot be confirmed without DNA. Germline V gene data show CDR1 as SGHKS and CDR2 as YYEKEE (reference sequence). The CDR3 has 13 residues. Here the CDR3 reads CASSPQVYYEQYF.

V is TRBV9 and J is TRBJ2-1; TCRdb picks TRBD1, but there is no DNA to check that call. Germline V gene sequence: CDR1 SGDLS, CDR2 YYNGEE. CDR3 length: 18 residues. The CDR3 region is CASSDSAGAGVNIDEQFF.

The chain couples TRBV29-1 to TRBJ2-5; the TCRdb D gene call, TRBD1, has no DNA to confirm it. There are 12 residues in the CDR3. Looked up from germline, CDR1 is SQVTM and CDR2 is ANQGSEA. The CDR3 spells CSVEEWGETQYF. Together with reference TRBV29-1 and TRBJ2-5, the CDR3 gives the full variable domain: SAVISQKPSRDICQRGTSLTIQCQVDSQVTMMFWYRQQPGQSLTLIATANQGSEATYESGFVIDKFPISRPNLTFSTLTVSNMSPEDSSIYLCSVEEWGETQYFGPGTRLLVL.